This TCR beta chain was captured in a study of blood T cell repertoires in COVID-19. Study-level background: Recovered status in Cohort 3 required two negative PCRs, clearance, or symptom resolution.

Participant-given clinical history determined each cohort assignment. Assay used: immunoSEQ multiplex PCR; TCRdb lists only in-frame clones, some missing. The data contain 150,000 to 200,000 clones, around 80% of them singletons. This CDR3 is built from 15 residues. Germline CDR1 is SGHNT and CDR2 is YYREEE (reference sequence). Trimming shortened V by 4 bases and J by 4 bases, and 12 bases separated the two germline ends. The TCR was taken from a woman aged 70-85 years in a cohort exposed to, infected with or recovered from COVID-19 (not recorded which). V usage is TRBV5-4 and J usage is TRBJ2-6; D is ambiguous. Sequencing was done on a sample of PBMCs or T cells enriched from blood (not recorded which). CDR3 protein: CASSPPPGGANVLTF. The CDR3 DNA reads TGTGCCAGCAGCCCCCCACCTGGCGGGGCCAACGTCCTGACTTTC. Using reference TRBV5-4 and TRBJ2-6 for the parts outside the CDR3, the full variable domain is ETGVTQSPTHLIKTRGQQVTLRCSSQSGHNTVSWYQQALGQGPQFIFQYYREEENGRGNFPPRFSGLQFPNYSSELNVNALELDDSALYLCASSPPPGGANVLTFGAGSRLTVL.